The 27 T cell receptor beta chains below all came from one sample that was sequenced in a study of blood T cells in healthy people across ages. With a J-beta primer mix and a sample-barcoded 5' primer, a second PCR ran 7 to 11 cycles. TCRdb analysed the 5' RACE reads with MiXCR anew, one entry per CDR3 protein. In the table there are 1 million or so distinct CDR3 sequences, approximately 25% of which are singletons. These data were likewise used in another study, on T cells of mothers and their children.

Sequences were obtained from blood. The receptors were gathered from a girl aged 2 to 9 in good health.

To note about this clonotype: A read error may account for a junction end that differs from germline. The chain has TRBV28 and TRBJ1-6; D is unclear. The germline CDR1 and CDR2 sequences are MDHEN and SYDVKM. This CDR3 contains 12 residues. The CDR3 DNA reads TGTGCCAACAGTTTAACAAACTCACCCCTCCACTTT. It translates to CANSLTNSPLHF.

This clonotype was seen more than once but under ten times. This sequence joins TRBV20-1 and TRBJ2-5, with 7 positions matching TRBD1. This CDR3 has 14 amino acids. The J segment lost 2 bases and the V segment lost 5 bases, leaving 8 bases of the junction unmatched. CDR1 and CDR2 from the germline V gene are DFQATT and SNEGSKA (reference sequence). CDR3 region: CSAVIHRGQETQYF. The CDR3 nucleotides are TGCAGTGCTGTCATCCACAGGGGACAAGAGACCCAGTACTTC.

The J gene is TRBJ2-7, the V gene TRBV12-3 or TRBV12-4; perhaps TRBD1 as D (6 bases). CDR3 size: 12 residues. Trimming pared 3 bases from V and 8 bases from J, leaving 11 bases between. The CDR3 sequence is CASSFDRYQQYF. The CDR3 DNA sequence: TGTGCCAGCAGTTTTGACAGGTACCAGCAGTACTTC.

The chain uses TRBV12-3 or TRBV12-4 and TRBJ2-5; no reliable D call. The DNA end is more similar to TRBJ2-7, so the J call may be wrong. CDR3 length equals 14 residues. Written as DNA, the CDR3 is TGTGCCAGCAGTTTATCCGCCACCACCTACGAGCAGTACTTC. Translating gives CASSLSATTYEQYF.

For this clonotype: Given a much more abundant clone one base away, this may be a read error. The chain carries TRBV20-1 and TRBJ2-1; D uncertain. Trimming shortened V by 3 bases and J by 1 base, and 10 bases separated the two germline ends. This CDR3 is 14 amino acids long. The germline gives CDR1 DFQATT, CDR2 SNEGSKA (reference sequence). CDR3 amino acids: CSASRRKSYNEQFF. CDR3 DNA sequence: TGCAGTGCTAGTCGAAGGAAGTCCTACAATGAGCAGTTCTTC.

This clonotype showed up just a few times. This sequence joins TRBV6-1 and TRBJ2-7; 8 bases are shared with TRBD2. The CDR3 length is 18 residues. Germline V gene sequence: CDR1 MNHNS, CDR2 SASEGT. Trimming at V came to 4 bases and at J to 4 bases, leaving 18 bases not matched to a gene. For the CDR3, the DNA is TGTGCCAGCAGTGCCCCCTCCGACCCCAGCGGGAGCCCATACGAGCAGTACTTC. It translates to CASSAPSDPSGSPYEQYF.

The chain recombines TRBV29-1 with TRBJ1-1; D remains unclear. The CDR3 has 13 amino acids. Germline V gives CDR1 SQVTM, CDR2 ANQGSEA. V was pared by 4 bases and J by 5 bases, with 14 bases between. The CDR3 here is CSVGESTETEAFF. CDR3 in DNA: TGCAGCGTTGGGGAGTCGACCGAAACTGAAGCTTTCTTT.

This clonotype turned up a few times. This chain links TRBV12-3 or TRBV12-4 with TRBJ2-7; D may be TRBD2 (6 bases). The CDR3 runs 12 residues. The germline V and J ends were trimmed by 6 bases and 6 bases, with 12 bases remaining between them. CDR3 sequence: CASRPSSGEQYF. In DNA, the CDR3 is TGTGCCAGCAGACCAAGTAGCGGCGAGCAGTACTTC.

CDR3 DNA: TGTGCCAGCAGCGTAGCTGACCGGTACGAGCAGTACTTC. It codes for CASSVADRYEQYF. This sequence joins TRBV9 and TRBJ2-7; the D is unclear. The V gene lost 0 bases and the J gene lost 4 bases, with 8 bases spanning the gap. Germline values: CDR1 SGDLS, CDR2 YYNGEE. The CDR3 has 13 residues.

This clonotype occurred many times. The CDR3 nucleotides are TGTGCCAGCAGCTTAGTAGGAAAGGCCTACGAGCAGTACTTC. Residues: CASSLVGKAYEQYF. The chain links TRBV5-6 to TRBJ2-7; D gene ambiguous. Germline V gives CDR1 SGHDT, CDR2 YYEEEE. V was cut by 2 bases and J by 2 bases, with 11 bases left in between. There are 14 residues in the CDR3. The full variable domain, completed using reference TRBV5-6 and TRBJ2-7, is DAGVTQSPTHLIKTRGQQVTLRCSPKSGHDTVSWYQQALGQGPQFIFQYYEEEERQRGNFPDRFSGHQFPNYSSELNVNALLLGDSALYLCASSLVGKAYEQYFGPGTRLTVT.

Regarding this clonotype: An end of the junction differs from the germline gene, which may be a read error. This sequence joins TRBV15 and TRBJ2-1; D gene unclear. This CDR3 comprises 14 residues. CDR1 LNHNV and CDR2 YYDKDF come from the germline V gene (reference sequence). CDR3 in DNA: TGTGTCACCAGCATCCCGACCAAGGGCAATGAGCAGTTCTTC. Translation: CVTSIPTKGNEQFF.

The sample holds a few counts of this clonotype. At one end the junction does not follow the germline gene, possibly because of a read error. The chain has TRBV4-2 and TRBJ2-4; 10 positions agree with TRBD1. Per germline, CDR1 LGHNA and CDR2 YNFKEQ. This CDR3 is built from 17 residues. DNA of the CDR3: TGTGCCAGCAGCACCCGGACAGGGGGAAGTGAACAGAACATTCGGTACTTC. This gives the protein CASSTRTGGSEQNIRYF.

The chain joins TRBV3-1 to TRBJ1-2, with D maybe TRBD1 (5 bases). The CDR3 has 15 amino acids. The V and J ends lost 7 bases and 2 bases respectively, with 17 bases between them. Germline-derived CDR1 and CDR2 are LGHDT and YNNKEL (reference sequence). CDR3 protein: CASNPLSGPNYGYTF. DNA for the CDR3: TGTGCCAGCAACCCTCTCTCGGGACCCAACTATGGCTACACCTTC.

A note on this clonotype: A read error may account for a junction end that differs from germline. V and J are TRBV27 and TRBJ2-7; D may correspond to TRBD1 or TRBD2 (5 bases each). Germline values: CDR1 MNHEY, CDR2 SMNVEV (reference sequence). The CDR3 totals 18 residues. CDR3 DNA: TGCGCCAGCAGCCTGAGGGGTGCCCATTTCACCGACCCCCTCGAGCAGTACTTC. Translated, it gives CASSLRGAHFTDPLEQYF.

Turning to this clonotype: One junction end disagrees with the germline gene, perhaps due to a read error. This chain uses TRBV20-1 with TRBJ2-6, with 7 bases that match TRBD2. CDR1 is DFQATT and CDR2 is SNEGSKA in the germline V gene (reference sequence). This CDR3 is 19 amino acids long. CDR3 nucleotide sequence: TGCAGTGCTAGAGATGCTTCCCGGGACTATTTCTCTGGGGCCAACGTCCCGACTTTC. Amino acids: CSARDASRDYFSGANVPTF.

The chain recombines TRBV9 with TRBJ1-2; D not certain. Trimming took 7 bases from V and 8 from J, leaving 12 bases between them. The CDR3 spans 11 residues. Germline V gives CDR1 SGDLS, CDR2 YYNGEE. In nucleotides, the CDR3 is TGTGCCAGCGGGAGAGCCACCGGCTACACCTTC. This gives the protein CASGRATGYTF.

CDR3: CASSLLMVGDTQYF. In nucleotides, the CDR3 is TGTGCCAGCAGCTTACTCATGGTCGGGGATACGCAGTATTTT. The rearrangement uses TRBV7-8 and TRBJ2-3; D unclear. This CDR3 contains 14 residues. Trimming removed 2 bases from V and 6 bases from J, with 12 bases in between. Per the germline V gene, CDR1 is SGHVS and CDR2 is FQNEAQ. The whole variable domain, filled in from reference TRBV7-8 and TRBJ2-3, reads GAGVSQSPRYKVAKRGQDVALRCDPISGHVSLFWYQQALGQGPEFLTYFQNEAQLDKSGLPSDRFFAERPEGSVSTLKIQRTQQEDSAVYLCASSLLMVGDTQYFGPGTRLTVL.

With regard to this clonotype: Mismatch with germline at one junction end may stem from a read error. V gene TRBV28 combines with J gene TRBJ1-1; D not certain. The CDR3 totals 14 residues. CDR1 MDHEN and CDR2 SYDVKM come from the germline V gene. CDR3 bases: TGTGCCAGCAGACGCCCGGGTCCGAACACTGGAGCTTTCTTT. This sequence encodes CASRRPGPNTGAFF.

The chain couples TRBV6-2 or TRBV6-3 to TRBJ2-4; maybe TRBD1 (6 bases). Trimming shortened V by 4 bases and J by 0 bases, and 16 bases separated the two germline ends. The CDR3 is 17 amino acids. Per the germline V gene, CDR1 is MNHEY and CDR2 is SVGEGT. The CDR3 spells CASSSQQGFQAKNIQYF. The CDR3 DNA reads as TGTGCCAGCAGTTCCCAACAGGGTTTCCAAGCCAAAAACATTCAGTACTTC.

The chain uses TRBV4-3 and TRBJ2-1; 7 nucleotides agree with TRBD2. The J segment lost 6 bases and the V segment lost 4 bases, leaving 6 bases of the junction unmatched. This CDR3 has 14 residues. The V gene's germline CDR1 is LGHNA and CDR2 YSLEER. CDR3 nucleotides: TGCGCCAGCAGCCCGAACGGACTAGTCAATGAGCAGTTCTTC. It is translated as CASSPNGLVNEQFF.

The table lists this clonotype with a few counts. The chain employs TRBV25-1 and TRBJ1-2; D is perhaps TRBD1 (5 bases). Germline V lookup: CDR1 MGHDK, CDR2 SYGVNS. The length of the CDR3 is 16 residues. Trimming left V 4 bases short and J 6 bases short, with 21 bases between. The CDR3 here is CASSAGGGGRGNGYTF. In DNA, the CDR3 is TGTGCCAGCAGTGCCGGAGGCGGGGGACGGGGAAATGGCTACACCTTC.

The CDR3, as DNA: TGTGCCAGCAGTCAACGACAGCTAGACTCTGGAAACACCATATATTTT. Translated: CASSQRQLDSGNTIYF. The V call is TRBV7-9, the J call TRBJ1-3, with D possibly matching TRBD1 (5 bases). The V and J ends lost 6 bases and 0 bases respectively, with 15 bases between them. The germline gives CDR1 SEHNR, CDR2 FQNEAQ (reference sequence). This CDR3 is 16 amino acids long. Full variable domain (remainder filled in from reference TRBV7-9 and TRBJ1-3): DTGVSQNPRHKITKRGQNVTFRCDPISEHNRLYWYRQTLGQGPEFLTYFQNEAQLEKSRLLSDRFSAERPKGSFSTLEIQRTEQGDSAMYLCASSQRQLDSGNTIYFGEGSWLTVV.

The V gene is TRBV10-3, the J gene TRBJ2-1; 7 nucleotides align to TRBD2. CDR3 length equals 13 residues. The trim removed 7 bases at V and 5 bases at J, leaving 5 bases unmatched. Germline lookup yields CDR1 ENHRY and CDR2 SYGVKD. The chain's CDR3 is CAIKLADDNEQFF. CDR3 sequence (DNA): TGTGCCATCAAGCTAGCGGACGACAATGAGCAGTTCTTC.

With respect to this clonotype: A much larger clone lies one base from this, so it may be a read error. The chain joins TRBV20-1 to TRBJ2-7; perhaps TRBD2 as D (5 bases). The V gene's germline CDR1 is DFQATT and CDR2 SNEGSKA (reference sequence). The CDR3 is made up of 15 amino acids. CDR3 sequence (DNA): TGCAGTACTAGAGATCTGGCTCTCCCTACCTACGAGCAGTACTTC. This codes for CSTRDLALPTYEQYF.

Many counts were recorded for this clonotype. J is TRBJ1-2 and V is TRBV6-5; a possible D gene is TRBD1 (5 bases). From germline, CDR1 is MNHEY and CDR2 SVGAGI. This CDR3 has 13 amino acids. Trimming removed 5 bases from V and 4 bases from J, with 11 bases in between. In nucleotides, the CDR3 is TGTGCCAGCAGTCTGCTGGGGGGCTATGGCTACACCTTC. Translation gives CASSLLGGYGYTF.

The rearrangement links TRBV24-1 to TRBJ2-3; 7 bases agree with TRBD1. Germline assignment: CDR1 KGHDR and CDR2 SFDVKD. The CDR3 loop spans 13 amino acids. V lost 9 bases, J lost 3 bases, and 5 bases stayed unmatched. The DNA for the CDR3 is TGTGCCACCCTGGACAGGACTACAGATACGCAGTATTTT. It encodes CATLDRTTDTQYF.

This clonotype turned up a few times. The chain combines TRBV20-1 with TRBJ2-1, with D uncertain. The CDR3 is 12 residues long. Germline loops: CDR1 DFQATT, CDR2 SNEGSKA (reference sequence). Trimming removed 2 bases from V and 5 bases from J, with 7 bases in between. The CDR3 is CSARNRDNEQFF. DNA of the CDR3: TGCAGTGCTAGAAATAGAGACAATGAGCAGTTCTTC.